The source of this T cell receptor beta chain is a study of control samples from healthy donors and cancer patients. Germline V gene data show CDR1 as SGHRS and CDR2 as YFSETQ. V was trimmed by 2 bases and J by 3 bases, leaving 15 bases between them. This CDR3 is 16 amino acids long. The protocol was immunoSEQ multiplex PCR, while the TCRdb copy is restricted to in-frame clones and leaves out a portion. Of roughly 200,000 clones listed, 90% to 95% were seen once; the top ten hold over 1.1%. The sequence was collected from a man younger than 30 in good health. The specimen sequenced was blood. The chain couples TRBV5-1 to TRBJ2-1; perhaps TRBD1 as D (6 bases). The CDR3 reads CASSFTGFRVYNEQFF. In DNA form, the CDR3 reads TGCGCCAGCAGCTTTACAGGGTTCCGGGTCTACAATGAGCAGTTCTTC. Filled out from reference TRBV5-1 and TRBJ2-1, the complete variable domain reads KAGVTQTPRYLIKTRGQQVTLSCSPISGHRSVSWYQQTPGQGLQFLFEYFSETQRNKGNFPGRFSGRQFSNSRSEMNVSTLELGDSALYLCASSFTGFRVYNEQFFGPGTRLTVL.